A single T cell receptor beta chain is shown here with its context. Its specificity is not known. Trimming took 2 bases from V and 4 from J, leaving 10 bases between them. CDR3 length: 13 amino acids. The germline V gene has CDR1 SGHDT and CDR2 YYEEEE. The data were taken from a study of T cell responses to AZD1222 COVID-19 vaccine. Clones were sequenced by immunoSEQ multiplex PCR, and TCRdb holds only the in-frame ones, with some missing. The table includes 95,000 to 150,000 clones, approximately 85% detected once. Overall study findings and caveats: Most donors were white British and more were female, and clonal diversity was possibly underestimated.

V and J are TRBV5-6 and TRBJ2-7; D not resolved. The starting material was peripheral blood, obtained 28 days after the second AZD1222 dose. The TCR comes from an adult who received the AZD1222 COVID-19 vaccine. DNA for the CDR3: TGTGCCAGCAGCTTCTGGCTTACTTACGAGCAGTACTTC. It specifies CASSFWLTYEQYF.